Following are 18 T cell receptor beta chains from one sample sequenced in a study of neoadjuvant nivolumab and ipilimumab in lung cancer. Libraries were prepared by immunoSEQ multiplex PCR; TCRdb keeps only in-frame clonotypes and omits some of them. Of tens of thousands of clones in the sample, roughly nine tenths are singletons; the top ten hold almost 5%. Sequencing used peripheral blood, obtained after neoadjuvant nivolumab, alone or with ipilimumab, at or shortly before surgery. These receptors originate from an adult with non-small cell lung cancer.

V usage is TRBV5-1 and J usage is TRBJ2-3; D call uncertain. The CDR3 loop spans 13 amino acids. Trimming left V 1 base short and J 1 base short, with 4 bases between. The V gene's germline CDR1 is SGHRS and CDR2 YFSETQ. CDR3 sequence reads: CASSLYGTDTQYF. The DNA of the CDR3 is TGCGCCAGCAGCTTGTATGGCACAGATACGCAGTATTTT.

The count of this clone is one. The J gene is TRBJ1-2, the V gene TRBV11-3; the match to TRBD1 covers 12 bases. The V gene end was trimmed by 2 bases and the J gene end by 7 bases; junction bases not matched to a gene: 5. Looked up from germline, CDR1 is SGHNT and CDR2 is YENEEA. The CDR3 has 15 residues. The CDR3 spells CASSLTGQGALGYTF. In DNA form, the CDR3 reads TGTGCCAGCAGCTTAACGGGACAGGGGGCACTTGGCTACACCTTC.

The chain is built from TRBV4-1 and TRBJ2-1; 9 bases align to TRBD1. Trimming cost V 1 base and J 8 bases; bases outside gene matches: 15. Looked up from germline, CDR1 is MGHRA and CDR2 is YSYEKL. This CDR3 comprises 18 residues. DNA of the CDR3: TGCGCCAGCAGCCAAGTGGATTTTTTACCGGGACAGGGCTATGAGCAGTTCTTC. Amino acids: CASSQVDFLPGQGYEQFF.

The gene calls are TRBV10-2 and TRBJ2-1; 13 bases match TRBD2. The CDR3 is made up of 15 amino acids. The germline V gene has CDR1 WSHSY and CDR2 SAAADI. V lost 8 bases and J lost 6; bases outside the gene matches: 7. CDR3: CASGITSGGANEQFF. The CDR3 nucleotides read TGCGCCAGCGGAATAACTAGCGGGGGGGCCAATGAGCAGTTCTTC.

CDR3 region: CSVSGGNYGYTF. The CDR3 DNA follows: TGCAGCGTTTCTGGGGGCAACTATGGCTACACCTTC. V and J are TRBV29-1 and TRBJ1-2, with D possibly TRBD1 on 6 matching bases. The germline V gene has CDR1 SQVTM and CDR2 ANQGSEA. The V end was cut by 5 bases, the J end by 2 bases, with 9 bases between. This CDR3 comprises 12 residues.

This chain links TRBV25-1 with TRBJ2-1; D unclear. The CDR3 contains 15 residues. Trimming took off 4 bases at V and 5 bases at J, with 15 bases between the two ends. Per germline, CDR1 MGHDK and CDR2 SYGVNS. The CDR3 sequence is CASSARVGPHNEQFF. CDR3 bases: TGTGCCAGCAGTGCGCGTGTAGGGCCCCACAATGAGCAGTTCTTC.

The chain combines TRBV13 with TRBJ1-4; 7 bases map to TRBD1. Germline V gene data show CDR1 as PRHDT and CDR2 as FYEKMQ (reference sequence). CDR3 size: 13 residues. V shed 5 bases and J 6 bases; nucleotides not matched to a gene: 3. CDR3 DNA sequence: TGTGCCAGCAGCGCCGACAGGGATGAAAAACTGTTTTTT. Translated: CASSADRDEKLFF.

This chain connects TRBV5-1 to TRBJ2-3; D is unresolved. V lost 9 bases, J lost 0 bases, and 11 bases lay in between. Germline-derived CDR1 and CDR2 are SGHRS and YFSETQ. The CDR3 is made up of 13 amino acids. The CDR3 is CATHNPSTDTQYF. Here the CDR3 DNA reads TGCGCCACCCACAATCCCAGCACAGATACGCAGTATTTT. Together with reference TRBV5-1 and TRBJ2-3, the CDR3 gives the full variable domain: KAGVTQTPRYLIKTRGQQVTLSCSPISGHRSVSWYQQTPGQGLQFLFEYFSETQRNKGNFPGRFSGRQFSNSRSEMNVSTLELGDSALYLCATHNPSTDTQYFGPGTRLTVL.

The rearrangement joins TRBV18 to TRBJ1-5; D gene uncertain. V was cut by 3 bases and J by 0 bases, with 6 bases left in between. CDR3 size: 14 residues. Per germline, CDR1 KGHSH and CDR2 LQKENI. CDR3 DNA: TGTGCCAGCTCACCCGACATTAGCAATCAGCCCCAGCATTTT. Its translation is CASSPDISNQPQHF. Full variable domain (missing parts from reference TRBV18 and TRBJ1-5): NAGVMQNPRHLVRRRGQEARLRCSPMKGHSHVYWYRQLPEEGLKFMVYLQKENIIDESGMPKERFSAEFPKEGPSILRIQQVVRGDSAAYFCASSPDISNQPQHFGDGTRLSIL.

The rearrangement uses TRBV2 and TRBJ1-3; D is uncertain. Germline values: CDR1 SNHLY, CDR2 FYNNEI. V gave up 0 bases and J gave up 0 bases, with 9 bases separating them. The CDR3 loop spans 16 amino acids. CDR3 coding DNA: TGTGCCAGCAGTGAAGCGCGCCGGATCTCTGGAAACACCATATATTTT. Translated: CASSEARRISGNTIYF.

V usage is TRBV5-5 and J usage is TRBJ1-1; the match to TRBD1 covers 8 bases. CDR1 and CDR2 (germline): SGHKS, YYEKEE (reference sequence). The ends lost 5 bases at V and 3 bases at J; junction bases unmatched: 6. The CDR3 is made up of 14 amino acids. The CDR3 DNA sequence: TGTGCCAGCAGACTAGGGGACAGGTACACTGAAGCTTTCTTT. Translated: CASRLGDRYTEAFF.

This sequence joins TRBV5-3 and TRBJ1-5; D call uncertain. TRBV5-3 is an ORF; its function is uncertain. The V end was cut by 0 bases, the J end by 2 bases, with 9 bases between. The CDR3 extends over 15 amino acids. The CDR3 DNA reads as TGTGCCAGAAGCTTGGACCACGGTGGCAATCAGCCCCAGCATTTT. This sequence encodes CARSLDHGGNQPQHF.

The V gene is TRBV29-1, the J gene TRBJ1-1; no reliable D call. V gave up 7 bases and J gave up 1 base, with 13 bases separating them. Germline CDR1 is SQVTM and CDR2 is ANQGSEA. The CDR3 totals 13 residues. The CDR3 loop is CSAPREGNTEAFF. CDR3 bases: TGCAGCGCGCCACGTGAGGGGAACACTGAAGCTTTCTTT.

As regards this clone: This sample also contains other DNA sequences that code for the same CDR3. This chain uses TRBV6-1 with TRBJ2-7; D might be TRBD1 (6 bases). Germline lookup yields CDR1 MNHNS and CDR2 SASEGT. The CDR3 length is 12 residues. The V and J ends lost 7 bases and 2 bases respectively, with 9 bases between them. The CDR3 DNA reads TGTGCCAGCACTACAGGGACCTACGAGCAGTACTTC. Amino acid sequence: CASTTGTYEQYF.

The rearrangement uses TRBV5-1 and TRBJ1-6, with 11 bases lining up with TRBD1. Germline V gene sequence: CDR1 SGHRS, CDR2 YFSETQ. This CDR3 contains 17 residues. The V segment lost 4 bases and the J segment 1 base; nucleotides outside the gene matches: 4. The CDR3 loop reads CASSPGQGASYNSPLHF. CDR3 nucleotides: TGCGCCAGCAGCCCAGGACAGGGGGCTTCCTATAATTCACCCCTCCACTTT.

V and J are TRBV11-3 and TRBJ1-1, with D unresolved. Trimming stripped 3 bases from V and 1 base from J, with 9 bases between. This CDR3 has 14 amino acids. CDR1 SGHNT and CDR2 YENEEA come from the germline V gene. In DNA, the CDR3 is TGTGCCAGCAGCTTGAACGGAGAGAACACTGAAGCTTTCTTT. It translates to CASSLNGENTEAFF.

The chain has TRBV9 and TRBJ1-4; D uncertain. CDR3 length: 14 amino acids. The germline CDR1 and CDR2 sequences are SGDLS and YYNGEE. Deletions cut 5 bases from V and 3 bases from J, with 11 bases between. The CDR3 sequence: CASSPTGPNEKLFF. CDR3 DNA: TGTGCCAGCAGTCCTACGGGCCCTAATGAAAAACTGTTTTTT. Looking up the rest from reference TRBV9 and TRBJ1-4 gives the full variable domain: DSGVTQTPKHLITATGQRVTLRCSPRSGDLSVYWYQQSLDQGLQFLIQYYNGEERAKGNILERFSAQQFPDLHSELNLSSLELGDSALYFCASSPTGPNEKLFFGSGTQLSVL.

This chain connects TRBV2 to TRBJ1-2; TRBD1 matches at 11 bases. After removal of 6 bases from V and 8 bases from J, the junction contained 8 bases not matched to a gene. CDR1 and CDR2 (germline): SNHLY, FYNNEI. The CDR3 has 14 amino acids. The CDR3 sequence: CASSYGQGAIGYTF. For the CDR3, the DNA is TGTGCCAGCAGCTACGGACAGGGGGCGATAGGCTACACCTTC.